This T cell receptor (beta chain) stems from a study of post-analysis software for immune sequencing data. Turning to the study itself: Relapsing-remitting, secondary progressive and progressive-relapsing courses of multiple sclerosis were included.

Overall study findings and caveats: In multiple sclerosis, normalized Chao1 diversity was significantly below that of controls. F measure clustering grouped samples strongly by preparation batch. TRBV segments more frequent in patients than in controls numbered five and included TRBV5-6, TRBV5-1 and TRBV20-1.

This clonotype has only a few counts. Its matching antigen is unknown. Trimming stripped 1 base from V and 0 bases from J, with 9 bases between. The CDR3 has 15 amino acids. Per germline, CDR1 SGHTA and CDR2 FQGNSA. Carried by the TCR beta cDNA libraries were unique molecular identifiers. Some 500,000 cDNA molecules were recovered from an input of about 0.9 to 10 million T cells. TCRdb re-derived calls from the PCR reads in MiXCR, one entry per CDR3 protein. Among approximately 730,000 distinct CDR3 sequences, roughly 30% were seen once, and the ten largest hold 0.56%. V and J are TRBV7-2 and TRBJ1-1; D is undetermined. Specimen: blood. This receptor was taken from a girl aged 10 to 17 with multiple sclerosis. The CDR3 sequence is CASSLVVRLNTEAFF. The CDR3 nucleotides are TGTGCCAGCAGCTTAGTGGTCCGTCTGAACACTGAAGCTTTCTTT. Using reference TRBV7-2 and TRBJ1-1 for the parts outside the CDR3, the full variable domain is GAGVSQSPSNKVTEKGKDVELRCDPISGHTALYWYRQSLGQGLEFLIYFQGNSAPDKSGLPSDRFSAERTGGSVSTLTIQRTQQEDSAVYLCASSLVVRLNTEAFFGQGTRLTVV.